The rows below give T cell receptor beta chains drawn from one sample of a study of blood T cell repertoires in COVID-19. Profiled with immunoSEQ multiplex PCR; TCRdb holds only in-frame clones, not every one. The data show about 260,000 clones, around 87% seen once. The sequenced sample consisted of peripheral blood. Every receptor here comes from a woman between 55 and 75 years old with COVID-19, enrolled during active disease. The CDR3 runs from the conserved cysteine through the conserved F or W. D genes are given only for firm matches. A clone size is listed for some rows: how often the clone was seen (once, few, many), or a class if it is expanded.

CASSLELAGANEQFF,TGCGCCAGCAGCTTAGAACTAGCGGGAGCGAATGAGCAGTTCTTC,TRBV5-1,TRBJ2-1,TRBD2,few
CASSGYRGGYTF,TGTGCCAGCTCGGGATACAGGGGGGGCTACACCTTC,TRBV18,TRBJ1-2,TRBD1,NA
CRCSSPPWETQYF,TGCAGATGTTCTAGTCCCCCTTGGGAGACCCAGTACTTC,TRBV29-1,TRBJ2-5,NA,once
CASYGQGSSGANVLTF,TGTGCCAGCTATGGACAGGGAAGCTCTGGGGCCAACGTCCTGACTTTC,TRBV28,TRBJ2-6,TRBD1,NA
CASSSTLRGISETQYF,TGTGCCAGCAGCTCCACCCTCCGGGGGATCTCAGAGACCCAGTACTTC,TRBV28,TRBJ2-5,NA,NA
CATSRDRIYGYTF,TGTGCCACGAGCCGGGACAGAATTTATGGCTACACCTTC,TRBV28,TRBJ1-2,TRBD1,NA
CASAILPAGYTF,TGTGCCAGCGCCATCCTACCAGCGGGCTACACCTTC,TRBV28,TRBJ1-2,NA,NA
CASSESRVGQPQHF,TGTGCCAGCAGTGAATCCAGGGTCGGCCAGCCCCAGCATTTT,TRBV2,TRBJ1-5,NA,once
CAWSVGATGGQPQHF,TGTGCCTGGAGTGTAGGGGCCACGGGTGGTCAGCCCCAGCATTTT,TRBV30,TRBJ1-5,NA,once
CSVEHSARVGSYTF,TGCAGCGTTGAGCACTCCGCCAGGGTAGGGAGCTACACCTTC,TRBV29-1,TRBJ1-2,NA,NA
CASSLGFSVEREVHEQYF,TGTGCCAGCAGCTTAGGATTTAGTGTTGAGCGGGAAGTTCACGAGCAGTACTTC,TRBV13,TRBJ2-7,TRBD2,NA
CASSQVGGRSDTQYF,TGTGCCAGCAGCCAAGTGGGCGGGAGATCCGATACGCAGTATTTT,TRBV3-1/TRBV3-2,TRBJ2-3,TRBD2,NA
CASSVLPNSPFYGYTF,TGTGCCAGCAGTGTTCTTCCAAACAGTCCCTTCTATGGCTACACCTTC,TRBV2,TRBJ1-2,NA,NA
CASSYGPGALSNQPQHF,TGTGCCAGCAGTTACGGCCCTGGGGCACTTAGCAATCAGCCCCAGCATTTT,TRBV6-2/TRBV6-3,TRBJ1-5,NA,NA
CASSRGQGNTIYF,TGCGCCAGCAGCAGAGGACAAGGAAACACCATATATTTT,TRBV5-1,TRBJ1-3,NA,NA
CASSQGREGPYNEQFF,TGTGCCAGCAGCCAAGGTCGGGAGGGCCCCTACAATGAGCAGTTCTTC,TRBV3-1/TRBV3-2,TRBJ2-1,TRBD2,NA
CAWSVRLEQYF,TGTGCCTGGAGCGTGAGGCTCGAGCAGTACTTC,TRBV30,TRBJ2-7,NA,few
CASSRREGINEKLFF,TGTGCCAGCAGCAGACGGGAGGGGATCAATGAAAAACTGTTTTTT,TRBV11-2,TRBJ1-4,NA,NA
CSGRGETGYTF,TGCAGCGGTCGGGGGGAGACTGGCTACACCTTC,TRBV29-1,TRBJ1-2,NA,NA
CASSPYGNEQYF,TGTGCCAGCTCACCGTACGGGAACGAGCAGTACTTC,TRBV18,TRBJ2-7,NA,NA
CASSSGGGNTGELFF,TGTGCCAGCAGTAGCGGGGGGGGTAACACCGGGGAGCTGTTTTTT,TRBV28,TRBJ2-2,TRBD2,once
CASSYASPYEQYF,TGTGCCAGCAGTTACGCTAGCCCCTACGAGCAGTACTTC,TRBV6-2/TRBV6-3,TRBJ2-7,NA,NA
CASSPQGGLISYGYTF,TGTGCCAGCTCACCTCAAGGGGGCCTTATTTCCTATGGCTACACCTTC,TRBV18,TRBJ1-2,TRBD1,NA
CASSSPGGGGNQPQHF,TGTGCCAGCAGTTCGCCAGGGGGCGGGGGCAATCAGCCCCAGCATTTT,TRBV6-6,TRBJ1-5,TRBD1,NA
CASSPPGAGYNEQFF,TGTGCCAGCAGTCCTCCCGGGGCGGGATACAATGAGCAGTTCTTC,TRBV28,TRBJ2-1,NA,NA
CASSFRLTSTDTQYF,TGCGCCAGCAGCTTCCGTCTAACTAGCACAGATACGCAGTATTTT,TRBV5-1,TRBJ2-3,NA,NA
CASSQGQSASNEQFF,TGTGCCAGCAGCCAGGGGCAGAGTGCCAGCAATGAGCAGTTCTTC,TRBV3-1/TRBV3-2,TRBJ2-1,NA,NA
CASSHVQGNGYTF,TGCGCCAGCAGCCATGTTCAGGGCAATGGCTACACCTTC,TRBV4-1,TRBJ1-2,NA,NA
CASSTDTGQGYNEQFF,TGTGCCAGCAGTACCGACACGGGACAGGGCTACAATGAGCAGTTCTTC,TRBV6-2/TRBV6-3,TRBJ2-1,TRBD1,NA
CAVQGFHNSPLHF,TGTGCAGTACAGGGTTTCCATAATTCACCCCTCCACTTT,TRBV7-9,TRBJ1-6,NA,NA
CASSLTLDRSCGYTF,TGTGCCAGCAGCTTAACGTTGGACAGGAGCTGCGGCTACACCTTC,TRBV7-3,TRBJ1-2,TRBD1,NA
CASSPRQGRYTGELFF,TGTGCCAGCAGCCCCAGGCAGGGAAGGTACACCGGGGAGCTGTTTTTT,TRBV3-1/TRBV3-2,TRBJ2-2,NA,NA
CASSTTGTSGQETQYF,TGTGCCAGTAGCACCACCGGGACTAGCGGTCAAGAGACCCAGTACTTC,TRBV19,TRBJ2-5,TRBD2,NA
CASSIGDREANTIYF,TGTGCCAGTAGTATTGGGGACAGGGAAGCGAACACCATATATTTT,TRBV19,TRBJ1-3,TRBD1,once
CASSTDGGGSGELFF,TGTGCCAGCAGCACAGATGGGGGAGGGTCCGGGGAGCTGTTTTTT,TRBV9,TRBJ2-2,TRBD2,NA
CASSSRTGQRDEQYF,TGTGCCAGCTCATCGCGGACAGGGCAGAGGGACGAGCAGTACTTC,TRBV18,TRBJ2-7,TRBD1,NA
CASSAAFSGRAYEQYF,TGTGCCAGCAGCGCCGCCTTTAGCGGGAGGGCCTACGAGCAGTACTTC,TRBV7-9,TRBJ2-7,TRBD2,NA
CASSLVLRSARYANEQYF,TGTGCCAGCAGCTTAGTTTTGCGGTCGGCTAGGTACGCGAACGAGCAGTACTTC,TRBV11-2,TRBJ2-7,NA,NA